Listed below are T cell receptor beta chains from one sample, sequenced in a study of PD-1 blockade in classical Hodgkin lymphoma. The repertoire was sequenced with immunoSEQ multiplex PCR; TCRdb's copy has only in-frame clones and lacks some. In the table there are about 26,000 clones, roughly 65% of which are singletons. The sample was peripheral blood mononuclear cells (PBMCs), taken before the second cycle of nivolumab. The receptor source for this set is a human donor with classical Hodgkin lymphoma. Both conserved end residues are part of each CDR3. A D gene is named only where the DNA matches it firmly. Rows give clone size only sometimes, using once, few, many, or a class for an expanded clone.

D,V,size,J,DNA,CDR3
TRBD2,TRBV4-1,NA,TRBJ2-5,TGCGCCAGCAGCCAAGATGGCACCGGGAGGGAGACCCAGTACTTC,CASSQDGTGRETQYF
NA,TRBV4-1,NA,TRBJ2-1,TGCGCCAGCAGCCAAGATCCCACAGGCTCCCCGAAAAATGAGCAGTTCTTC,CASSQDPTGSPKNEQFF
NA,TRBV4-2,NA,TRBJ1-3,TGTGCCAGCAGCCAAGATCTGTGGACGAACTCTGGAAACACCATATATTTT,CASSQDLWTNSGNTIYF
NA,TRBV30,NA,TRBJ1-4,TGTGCCTGGGGAATGGGCGCTAGGGGTGAAAAACTGTTTTTT,CAWGMGARGEKLFF
TRBD2,TRBV2,few,TRBJ2-7,TGTGCCAGCAGCCCGAAAGGGACTAGCGGGAGGCGAGAGCAGTACTTC,CASSPKGTSGRREQYF
TRBD1,TRBV4-3,NA,TRBJ1-5,TGCGCCAGCAGCCAAGACTACACAGGGGGTGAGCAGCCCCAGCATTTT,CASSQDYTGGEQPQHF
TRBD2,TRBV6-4,NA,TRBJ2-2,TGTGCCAGCAGTGACAGGGCGGGGGGCACCGGGGAGCTGTTTTTT,CASSDRAGGTGELFF
TRBD1,TRBV6-6,NA,TRBJ1-1,TGTGCCAGCACCTACGGGACAGGGAACACTGAAGCTTTCTTT,CASTYGTGNTEAFF
NA,TRBV14,NA,TRBJ1-2,TGTGCCAGCAGCCAAGCAGGCAGGGACTATGGCTACACCTTC,CASSQAGRDYGYTF
TRBD1,TRBV25-1,NA,TRBJ1-1,TGTGCCAGCAGTGAATTCGGGGGACAGCTTGAAGCTTTCTTT,CASSEFGGQLEAFF
NA,TRBV28,once,TRBJ2-7,TGTGCCAGCAGTTTTCCCCCTGGGGCTACCGGACCCTACGAGCAGTACTTC,CASSFPPGATGPYEQYF
NA,TRBV5-8,NA,TRBJ2-5,TGTGCCAGCAGCGCCCCTCGGATGAAGGGCGTGACCCAGTACTTC,CASSAPRMKGVTQYF
TRBD1,TRBV5-1,NA,TRBJ1-1,TGCGCCAGCACCCTCGGGACAGGGATGAACACTGAAGCTTTCTTT,CASTLGTGMNTEAFF
TRBD1,TRBV11-2,NA,TRBJ2-7,TGTGCCAGCAGCTCACCGGGACAGGGTCACTACGAGCAGTACTTC,CASSSPGQGHYEQYF
NA,TRBV28,NA,TRBJ1-3,TGTGCCAGCGAGAAGCACGGAAACACCATATATTTT,CASEKHGNTIYF
TRBD2,TRBV9,NA,TRBJ2-7,TGTGCCAGCAGCGTAAGGGAGCTAGCGGGAGCCTACGAGCAGTACTTC,CASSVRELAGAYEQYF
NA,TRBV10-3,NA,TRBJ2-7,TGTGCCATCAGTGACCTGGACAGTCGTAACGGGGAGGGGCAGTACTTC,CAISDLDSRNGEGQYF
NA,TRBV28,once,TRBJ2-7,TGTGCCAGCAACATACCCGGCGGGTCCGAGCAGTACTTC,CASNIPGGSEQYF
TRBD2,TRBV6-5,few,TRBJ2-2,TGTGCCAGCAGAGACGGGGGGGCAGGCGGGGAGCTGTTTTTT,CASRDGGAGGELFF
NA,TRBV27,NA,TRBJ2-7,TGTGCCAGCAGGATTTATGGCGACTCCTACGAGCAGTACTTC,CASRIYGDSYEQYF
NA,TRBV4-1,many,TRBJ1-2,TGCGCCAGCAGCCTCCAAACCCTCCGGGACGGCAAGGGTGGCTACACCTTC,CASSLQTLRDGKGGYTF
TRBD1,TRBV11-2,NA,TRBJ1-4,TGTGCCAGCAGCTCTGAGGGACAGGTTAATGAAAAACTGTTTTTT,CASSSEGQVNEKLFF
TRBD2,TRBV5-8,few,TRBJ2-1,TGTGCCAGCAGCCGGGGACTAGCGGGAGGTAATGAGCAGTTCTTC,CASSRGLAGGNEQFF
NA,TRBV2,NA,TRBJ2-6,TGTGCCAGCTCCCCGGATTGGCCTTCCGGGGCCAACGTCCTGACTTTC,CASSPDWPSGANVLTF
NA,TRBV2,NA,TRBJ1-1,TGTGCCAGCAGTGAAGGGCAGGGGAACACTGAAGCTTTCTTT,CASSEGQGNTEAFF
NA,TRBV28,NA,TRBJ2-1,TGTGCCAGCACCTTCGCCGGGACAAACTCCTACAATGAGCAGTTCTTC,CASTFAGTNSYNEQFF
NA,TRBV12-2,NA,TRBJ2-3,TGTGCAAGTCGCCCCGTTTTCGCGGGAGCAGATACGCAGTATTTT,CASRPVFAGADTQYF
NA,TRBV28,few,TRBJ2-3,TGTGCCAGCAGTTTAAGGGACACAAGTGGTACGCAGTATTTT,CASSLRDTSGTQYF
NA,TRBV10-3,few,TRBJ1-1,TGTGCCATCAGTGCTGACAGGAACACTGAAGCTTTCTTT,CAISADRNTEAFF
TRBD2,TRBV7-8,NA,TRBJ2-3,TGTGCCAGCAGCTCCGGGACTAGCGGGGGAAGCACAGATACGCAGTATTTT,CASSSGTSGGSTDTQYF
NA,TRBV7-9,NA,TRBJ1-1,TGTGCCAGCGGCCGCATGGCGAACACTGAAGCTTTCTTT,CASGRMANTEAFF
NA,TRBV28,NA,TRBJ2-7,TGTGCCAGCAGCCCCCTTGGGTTGTTGGCCTACGAGCAGTACTTC,CASSPLGLLAYEQYF
NA,TRBV6-5,NA,TRBJ1-2,TGTGCCAGCAGTCCCTCCTATGGCTACACCTTC,CASSPSYGYTF
TRBD2,TRBV7-8,NA,TRBJ2-7,TGTGCCAGCAGCTCCCGATGGGGGGGTGGGTACGAGCAGTACTTC,CASSSRWGGGYEQYF
NA,TRBV4-2,NA,TRBJ2-5,TGTGCCAGCAGCCTCGGGTCGATTTCGGAGACCCAGTACTTC,CASSLGSISETQYF
TRBD2,TRBV7-7,NA,TRBJ2-3,TGTGCCAGCAGCTTACAGGGGACTAGCGGGGGGGATACGCAGTATTTT,CASSLQGTSGGDTQYF
NA,TRBV6-5,NA,TRBJ1-3,TGTGCCAGCAGTTTTAACTCTGGAAACACCATATATTTT,CASSFNSGNTIYF
NA,TRBV2,NA,TRBJ2-1,TGTGCCAGCAGCGCCGGGCTACAAAGCAATGAGCAGTTCTTC,CASSAGLQSNEQFF